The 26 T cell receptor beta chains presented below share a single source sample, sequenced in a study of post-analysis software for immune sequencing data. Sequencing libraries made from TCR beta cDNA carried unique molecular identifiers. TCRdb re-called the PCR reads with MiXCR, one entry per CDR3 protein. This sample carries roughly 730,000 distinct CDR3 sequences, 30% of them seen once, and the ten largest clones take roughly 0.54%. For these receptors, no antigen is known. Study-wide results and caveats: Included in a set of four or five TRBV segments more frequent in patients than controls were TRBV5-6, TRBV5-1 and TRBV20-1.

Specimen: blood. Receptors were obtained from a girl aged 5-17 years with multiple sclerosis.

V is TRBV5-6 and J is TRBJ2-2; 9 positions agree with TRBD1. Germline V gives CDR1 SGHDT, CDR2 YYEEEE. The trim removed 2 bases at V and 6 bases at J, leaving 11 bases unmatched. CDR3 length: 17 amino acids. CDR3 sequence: CASSFGSGQGFSGELFF. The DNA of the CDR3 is TGTGCCAGCAGCTTTGGTTCGGGACAGGGTTTCTCCGGGGAGCTGTTTTTT.

As DNA, the CDR3 is TGCGCCAGCAGTGAGACAAGGAACCCTCCCTTGGGGAATGAGCAGTTCTTC. Translated, it gives CASSETRNPPLGNEQFF. The chain carries TRBV10-2 and TRBJ2-1, with D uncertain. Germline V gives CDR1 WSHSY, CDR2 SAAADI. Trimming took off 2 bases at V and 7 bases at J, with 21 bases between the two ends. The CDR3 has 17 residues.

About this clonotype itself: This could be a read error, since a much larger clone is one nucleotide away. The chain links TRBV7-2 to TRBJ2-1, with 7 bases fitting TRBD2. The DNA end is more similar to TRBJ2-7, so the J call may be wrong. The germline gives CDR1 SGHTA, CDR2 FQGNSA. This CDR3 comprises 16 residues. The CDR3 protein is CASSLAGLAVYNEQYF. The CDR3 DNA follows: TGTGCCAGCAGCTTAGCCGGTCTAGCGGTATACAATGAGCAGTACTTC.

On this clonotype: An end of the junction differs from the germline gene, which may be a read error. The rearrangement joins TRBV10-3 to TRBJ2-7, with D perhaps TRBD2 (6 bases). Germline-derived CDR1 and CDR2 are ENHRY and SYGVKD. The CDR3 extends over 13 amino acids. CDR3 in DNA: TGTACCATCACCGACGGGAGTTCGTACGAGCAGTACTTC. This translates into CTITDGSSYEQYF.

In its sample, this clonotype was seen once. CDR3 sequence: CSARVDRNTGELFF. The CDR3 DNA follows: TGCAGTGCTAGAGTGGACAGAAACACCGGGGAGCTGTTTTTT. V and J are TRBV20-1 and TRBJ2-2; perhaps TRBD1 as D (6 bases). CDR1 and CDR2 (germline): DFQATT, SNEGSKA (reference sequence). The V end lost 1 base, the J end lost 2 bases, and 8 bases lay between the germline ends. The CDR3 spans 14 residues.

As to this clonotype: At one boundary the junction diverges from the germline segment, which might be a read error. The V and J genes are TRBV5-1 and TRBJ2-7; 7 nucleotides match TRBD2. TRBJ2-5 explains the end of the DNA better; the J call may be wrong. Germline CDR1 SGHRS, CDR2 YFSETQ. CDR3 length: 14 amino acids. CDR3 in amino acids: CAGSLLWGGETQYF. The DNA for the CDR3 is TGCGCCGGCAGCTTGCTATGGGGAGGGGAGACCCAGTACTTC.

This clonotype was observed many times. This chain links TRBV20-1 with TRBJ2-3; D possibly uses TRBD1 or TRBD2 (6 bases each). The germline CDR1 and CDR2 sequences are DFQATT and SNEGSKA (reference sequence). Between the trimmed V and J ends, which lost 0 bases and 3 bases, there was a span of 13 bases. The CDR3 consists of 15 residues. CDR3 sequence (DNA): TGCAGTGCTAGAGATCTGAGGGGGGCAACAGATACGCAGTATTTT. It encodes CSARDLRGATDTQYF.

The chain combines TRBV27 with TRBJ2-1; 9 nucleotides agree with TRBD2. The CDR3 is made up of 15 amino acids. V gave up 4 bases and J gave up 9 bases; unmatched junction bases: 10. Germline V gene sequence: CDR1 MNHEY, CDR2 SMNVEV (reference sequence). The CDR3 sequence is CASSSSGLASSEQFF. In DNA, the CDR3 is TGTGCCAGCAGTTCGTCGGGACTAGCCTCCAGTGAGCAGTTCTTC.

DNA for the CDR3: TGTGCCAGCACCGAGCAGGGGAGGAATGAGCAGTTCTTC. Protein sequence: CASTEQGRNEQFF. V is TRBV27 and J is TRBJ2-1; TRBD1 or TRBD2 may be the D gene (6 bases each). This CDR3 region has 13 residues. Trimming took off 7 bases at V and 7 bases at J, with 14 bases between the two ends. CDR1 is MNHEY, CDR2 SMNVEV, per germline (reference sequence).

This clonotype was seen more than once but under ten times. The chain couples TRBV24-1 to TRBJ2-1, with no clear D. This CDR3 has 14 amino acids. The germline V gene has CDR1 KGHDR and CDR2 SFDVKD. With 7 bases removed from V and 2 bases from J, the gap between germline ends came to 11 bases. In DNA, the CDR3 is TGTGCCACCAGCTTAGCTTCGGCCTACAATGAGCAGTTCTTC. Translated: CATSLASAYNEQFF.

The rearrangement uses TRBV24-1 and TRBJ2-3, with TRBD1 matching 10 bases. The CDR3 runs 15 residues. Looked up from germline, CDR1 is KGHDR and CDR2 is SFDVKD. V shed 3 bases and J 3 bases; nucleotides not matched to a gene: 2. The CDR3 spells CATSDAGQGTDTQYF. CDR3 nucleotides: TGTGCCACCAGTGATGCGGGACAGGGGACAGATACGCAGTATTTT.

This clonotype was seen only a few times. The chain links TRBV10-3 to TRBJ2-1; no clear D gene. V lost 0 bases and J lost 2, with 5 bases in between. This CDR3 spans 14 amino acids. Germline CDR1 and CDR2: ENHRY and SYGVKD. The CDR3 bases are TGTGCCATCAGTGAGTCCGCAGCCTACAATGAGCAGTTCTTC. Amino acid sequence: CAISESAAYNEQFF.

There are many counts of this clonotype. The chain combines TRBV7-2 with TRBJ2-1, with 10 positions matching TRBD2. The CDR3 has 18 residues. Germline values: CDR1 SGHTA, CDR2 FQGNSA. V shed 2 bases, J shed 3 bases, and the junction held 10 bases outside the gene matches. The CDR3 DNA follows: TGTGCCAGCAGCTTACAGTTCCTAGCGGGAGTGGACTACAATGAGCAGTTCTTC. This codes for CASSLQFLAGVDYNEQFF.

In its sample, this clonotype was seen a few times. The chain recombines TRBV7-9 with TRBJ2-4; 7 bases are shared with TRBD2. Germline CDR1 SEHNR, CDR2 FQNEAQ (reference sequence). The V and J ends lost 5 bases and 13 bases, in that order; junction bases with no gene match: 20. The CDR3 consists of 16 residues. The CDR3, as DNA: TGTGCCAGCAGCCGAAGGGCGGGAGTTGATTCGGGTGAGCAGTACTTC. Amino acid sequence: CASSRRAGVDSGEQYF.

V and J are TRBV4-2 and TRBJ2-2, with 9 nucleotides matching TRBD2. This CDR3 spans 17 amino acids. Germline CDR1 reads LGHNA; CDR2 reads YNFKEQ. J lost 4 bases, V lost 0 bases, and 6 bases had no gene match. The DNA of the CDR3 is TGTGCCAGCAGCCAAGATCTAGCGGGGCGGGCCACCGGGGAGCTGTTTTTT. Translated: CASSQDLAGRATGELFF.

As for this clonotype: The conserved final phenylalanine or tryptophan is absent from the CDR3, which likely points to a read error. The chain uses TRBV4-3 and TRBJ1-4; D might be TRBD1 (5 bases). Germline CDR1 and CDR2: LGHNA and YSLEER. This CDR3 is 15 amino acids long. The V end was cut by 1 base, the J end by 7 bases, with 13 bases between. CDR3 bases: TGCGCCAGCAGCCAAGGCGGTGGGGGAGTTGAAAAACTGTTTTTG. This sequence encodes CASSQGGGGVEKLFL.

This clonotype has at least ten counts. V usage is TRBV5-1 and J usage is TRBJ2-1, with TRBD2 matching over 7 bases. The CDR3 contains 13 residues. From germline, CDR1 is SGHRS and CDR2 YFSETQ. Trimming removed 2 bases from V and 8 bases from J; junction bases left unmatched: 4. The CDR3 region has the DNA TGCGCCAGCAGCTTCGGGGGAGGGGATGAGCAGTTCTTC. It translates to CASSFGGGDEQFF.

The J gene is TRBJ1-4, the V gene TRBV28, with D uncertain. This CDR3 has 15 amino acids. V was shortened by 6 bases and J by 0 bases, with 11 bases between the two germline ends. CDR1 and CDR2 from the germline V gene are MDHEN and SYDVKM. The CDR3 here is CASRFMTATNEKLFF. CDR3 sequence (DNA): TGTGCCAGCAGATTCATGACTGCAACTAATGAAAAACTGTTTTTT.

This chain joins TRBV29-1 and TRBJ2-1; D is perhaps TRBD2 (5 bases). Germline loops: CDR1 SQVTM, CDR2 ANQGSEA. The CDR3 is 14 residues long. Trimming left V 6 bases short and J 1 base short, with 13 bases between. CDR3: CSVRLRDSYNEQFF. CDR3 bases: TGCAGCGTCCGACTCCGGGATTCCTACAATGAGCAGTTCTTC.

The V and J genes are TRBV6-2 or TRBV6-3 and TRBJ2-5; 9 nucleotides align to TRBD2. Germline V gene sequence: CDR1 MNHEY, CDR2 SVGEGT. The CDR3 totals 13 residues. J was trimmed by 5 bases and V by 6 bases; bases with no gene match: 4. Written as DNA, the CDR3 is TGTGCCAGCAGATTAGCGGGAGTGGAGACCCAGTACTTC. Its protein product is CASRLAGVETQYF.

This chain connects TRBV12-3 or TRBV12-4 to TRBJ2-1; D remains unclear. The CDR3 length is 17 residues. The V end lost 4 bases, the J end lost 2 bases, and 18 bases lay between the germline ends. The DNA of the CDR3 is TGTGCCAGCAGTTCCCCCCGGCCCCCGGCGCCCTACAATGAGCAGTTCTTC. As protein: CASSSPRPPAPYNEQFF.

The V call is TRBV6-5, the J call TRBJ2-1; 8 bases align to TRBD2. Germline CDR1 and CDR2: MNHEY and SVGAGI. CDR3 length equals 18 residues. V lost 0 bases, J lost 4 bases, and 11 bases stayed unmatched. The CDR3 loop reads CASSYSGGGGSYYNEQFF. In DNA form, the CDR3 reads TGTGCCAGCAGTTACTCGGGGGGCGGGGGGTCCTATTACAATGAGCAGTTCTTC.

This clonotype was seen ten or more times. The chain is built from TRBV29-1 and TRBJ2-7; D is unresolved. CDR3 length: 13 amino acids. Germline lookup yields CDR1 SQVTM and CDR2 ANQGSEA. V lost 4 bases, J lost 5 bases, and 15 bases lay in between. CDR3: CSVARTILHEQYF. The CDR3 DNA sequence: TGCAGCGTTGCCAGGACCATCCTCCACGAGCAGTACTTC.

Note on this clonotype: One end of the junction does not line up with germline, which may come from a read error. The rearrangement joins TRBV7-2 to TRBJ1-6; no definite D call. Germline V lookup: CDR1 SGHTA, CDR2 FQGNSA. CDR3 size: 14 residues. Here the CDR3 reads CANSLGPYNSPLHF. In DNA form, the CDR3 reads TGTGCCAACAGCTTAGGACCTTACAATTCACCCCTCCACTTT.

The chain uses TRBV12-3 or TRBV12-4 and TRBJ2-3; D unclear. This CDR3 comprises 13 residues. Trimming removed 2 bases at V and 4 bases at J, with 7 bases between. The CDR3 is CASSLTKSDTQYF. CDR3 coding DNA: TGTGCCAGCAGTTTAACGAAGTCAGATACGCAGTATTTT.

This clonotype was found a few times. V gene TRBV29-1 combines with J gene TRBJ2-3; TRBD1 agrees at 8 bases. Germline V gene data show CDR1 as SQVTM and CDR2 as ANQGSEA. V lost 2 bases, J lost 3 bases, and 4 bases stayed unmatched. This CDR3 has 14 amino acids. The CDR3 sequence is CSVELYRGTDTQYF. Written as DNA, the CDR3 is TGCAGCGTTGAACTCTACAGGGGGACAGATACGCAGTATTTT.